Sequencing of this T cell receptor beta chain was carried out in a study of blood T cell repertoires in COVID-19. Study-wide background: In each case, the material was cDNA or gDNA derived from T cells, B-cell-depleted T cells, or PBMCs.

Some clones are missing from TCRdb's copy, which holds only in-frame ones; the method was immunoSEQ multiplex PCR. The sample consists of approximately 240,000 clones, 70% to 90% of them appearing once. CDR1 is SGHTA and CDR2 is FQGNSA in the germline V gene. The CDR3 totals 13 residues. V was trimmed by 6 bases and J by 5 bases, leaving 13 bases between them. Sequencing used peripheral blood. This sequence originates from a woman in her thirties who had recovered from COVID-19. The chain combines TRBV7-2 with TRBJ2-5, with D possibly matching TRBD1 (5 bases). The CDR3: CASSRLQGETQYF. In DNA form, the CDR3 reads TGTGCCAGCAGTCGCCTTCAGGGCGAGACCCAGTACTTC.